These 15 T cell receptor beta chains came from one sample sequenced in a study of T-cell reconstitution after alpha-beta-depleted transplantation in children. Library preparation (for TCRbeta) was performed with unique molecular identifiers. MiXCR, run by TCRdb on the PCR reads, gives a single entry per CDR3 protein. Here the sample spans about 400,000 distinct CDR3 sequences, 20% being singletons. The material sequenced was PBMCs from the stem cell graft donor, taken from the stem cell graft. The receptors shown here come from a human donor who donated a stem cell graft to a child with acute myeloid leukemia.

This clonotype was detected many times. J is TRBJ2-7 and V is TRBV20-1, with 7 positions matching TRBD2. With V trimmed by 5 bases and J by 0 bases, 10 bases remained unmatched. CDR1 is DFQATT, CDR2 SNEGSKA, per germline (reference sequence). The CDR3 sequence is 15 residues long. For the CDR3, the DNA is TGCAGTGCTCGCTTAACGGGGGGAAGCTCCTACGAGCAGTACTTC. This sequence encodes CSARLTGGSSYEQYF.

This clonotype was counted a few times. This chain links TRBV28 with TRBJ2-7, with 7 bases fitting TRBD1. Unmatched junction bases numbered 8, after V lost 7 bases and J lost 2 bases. This CDR3 has 14 amino acids. Germline V gene sequence: CDR1 MDHEN, CDR2 SYDVKM. This CDR3 reads CASTWDRHPYEQYF. The CDR3 DNA sequence: TGTGCCAGCACCTGGGACAGACACCCCTACGAGCAGTACTTC.

V gene TRBV13 combines with J gene TRBJ1-1, with no clear D. This CDR3 comprises 13 residues. Germline CDR1 PRHDT, CDR2 FYEKMQ (reference sequence). Trimming took off 0 bases at V and 8 bases at J, with 10 bases between the two ends. CDR3 in DNA: TGTGCCAGCAGCTTAGGCCCTGGACCCGAAGCTTTCTTT. As protein: CASSLGPGPEAFF.

The chain has TRBV7-9 and TRBJ1-4; 7 bases are a match to TRBD1. V lost 2 bases and J lost 5; bases outside the gene matches: 8. This CDR3 is 16 amino acids long. Per germline, CDR1 SEHNR and CDR2 FQNEAQ (reference sequence). The CDR3 DNA reads TGTGCCAGCAGCTTAATCACGGGACAGCGGAATGAAAAACTGTTTTTT. Its protein product is CASSLITGQRNEKLFF.

This clonotype was seen ten or more times. The chain recombines TRBV12-3 or TRBV12-4 with TRBJ2-2, with D perhaps matching TRBD2 (8 bases). The CDR3 is made up of 16 amino acids. V lost 5 bases and J 1 base, leaving 14 bases between the germline ends. CDR3 DNA sequence: TGTGCCAGCAGTCGCGGGGGGACAGTGAACACCGGGGAGCTGTTTTTT. Protein: CASSRGGTVNTGELFF.

This clonotype has more than one count but fewer than ten. This CDR3 is CASSATGVSPLHF. CDR3 sequence (DNA): TGTGCCAGCAGCGCTACAGGGGTCTCACCCCTCCACTTT. V usage is TRBV7-6 and J usage is TRBJ1-6, with 7 bases matching TRBD1. The V gene's germline CDR1 is SGHVS and CDR2 FNYEAQ. V gave up 5 bases and J gave up 10 bases; unmatched junction bases: 5. The CDR3 is 13 amino acids.

The chain combines TRBV29-1 with TRBJ2-5, with D perhaps matching TRBD1 (7 bases). V was trimmed by 7 bases and J by 4 bases, leaving 19 bases between them. Germline values: CDR1 SQVTM, CDR2 ANQGSEA. The CDR3 is 14 amino acids. The CDR3 nucleotides read TGCAGCGGGCAGGGGGGAGCGACCCTAGAGACCCAGTACTTC. It codes for CSGQGGATLETQYF.

At least ten counts were recorded for this clonotype. CDR3 protein: CSARPGAQGHEQFF. In DNA, the CDR3 is TGCAGCGCGCGCCCGGGGGCTCAGGGGCATGAGCAGTTCTTC. The rearrangement links TRBV29-1 to TRBJ2-1; D assignment may be TRBD1 or TRBD2 (6 bases each). The CDR3 has 14 amino acids. Per the germline V gene, CDR1 is SQVTM and CDR2 is ANQGSEA. Trimming left V 7 bases short and J 8 bases short, with 21 bases between.

This clonotype was picked up many times. The chain joins TRBV20-1 to TRBJ1-5, with 9 positions matching TRBD1. V shed 5 bases and J 5 bases; nucleotides not matched to a gene: 4. CDR1 and CDR2 from the germline V gene are DFQATT and SNEGSKA (reference sequence). The CDR3 is 13 amino acids. CDR3 loop: CSAWTGEDQPQHF. The DNA of the CDR3 is TGCAGTGCTTGGACAGGGGAGGATCAGCCCCAGCATTTT.

This clonotype was recorded a few times. The rearrangement joins TRBV28 to TRBJ2-5; D possibly matches TRBD1 or TRBD2 (5 bases each). Trimming took off 1 base at V and 5 bases at J, with 14 bases between the two ends. CDR1 and CDR2 (germline): MDHEN, SYDVKM. The CDR3 consists of 15 residues. CDR3 in amino acids: CASSLSMAGTETQYF. The CDR3 DNA sequence: TGTGCCAGCAGTTTATCGATGGCAGGGACCGAGACCCAGTACTTC.

This chain uses TRBV7-8 with TRBJ2-1; D is possibly TRBD2 (6 bases). The CDR3 contains 14 residues. Trimming cost V 3 bases and J 6 bases, with 12 bases left between them. Looked up from germline, CDR1 is SGHVS and CDR2 is FQNEAQ. CDR3 nucleotides: TGTGCCAGCAGCTTCGGGACTCCCCTCAATGAGCAGTTCTTC. This encodes CASSFGTPLNEQFF.

The chain employs TRBV28 and TRBJ2-5; the match to TRBD2 covers 8 bases. With V trimmed by 5 bases and J by 2 bases, 7 bases remained unmatched. CDR1 MDHEN and CDR2 SYDVKM come from the germline V gene. This CDR3 contains 15 residues. The CDR3 sequence: CASSQAGAGQETQYF. CDR3 DNA sequence: TGTGCCAGCAGTCAAGCGGGAGCGGGGCAAGAGACCCAGTACTTC.

CDR3 sequence: CATTPTTGEVFEQYF. CDR3 coding DNA: TGTGCCACAACACCGACGACAGGGGAGGTGTTCGAGCAGTACTTC. The genes are TRBV10-3 and TRBJ2-7; the match to TRBD1 covers 8 bases. The ends lost 10 bases at V and 6 bases at J; junction bases unmatched: 17. This CDR3 spans 15 amino acids. Germline V gene sequence: CDR1 ENHRY, CDR2 SYGVKD.

This clonotype appeared many times. V gene TRBV29-1 combines with J gene TRBJ1-1, with TRBD1 identical over 9 bases. Germline V CDR1 and CDR2: SQVTM, ANQGSEA. This CDR3 region has 13 residues. The J segment lost 5 bases and the V segment lost 7 bases, leaving 8 bases of the junction unmatched. CDR3 in DNA: TGCAGCGCTAAGACAGGGGGAGGGACTGAAGCTTTCTTT. It is translated as CSAKTGGGTEAFF.

This clonotype was detected a few times. The chain couples TRBV27 to TRBJ2-7; 9 bases match TRBD2. Germline lookup yields CDR1 MNHEY and CDR2 SMNVEV (reference sequence). This CDR3 has 16 residues. J gave up 1 base and V 5 bases, and 9 bases lay outside the gene matches. CDR3 sequence reads: CASSPVAGVRSYEQYF. CDR3 sequence (DNA): TGTGCCAGCAGTCCCGTAGCGGGAGTGAGGTCCTACGAGCAGTACTTC.